This T cell receptor beta chain was captured by sequencing in a study of T cells in localized non-small cell lung cancer. Findings of the study overall: Longer overall survival was seen with higher T cell density measured in blood. Owing to sequencing of a solitary tumor region, heterogeneity cannot be discounted.

The assay was immunoSEQ multiplex PCR, and TCRdb's table has in-frame clones only and misses some. Here the sample spans under 35,000 clones, around 93% being singletons. The germline V and J ends were trimmed by 8 bases and 0 bases, with 16 bases remaining between them. The CDR3 is made up of 15 amino acids. Per the germline V gene, CDR1 is SEHNR and CDR2 is FQNEAQ (reference sequence). Concerning this clone: Its specificity is not known.

This specimen consisted of peripheral blood, obtained before any cancer treatment. The sequence derives from a female donor at least 60 years old with stage I lung adenocarcinoma. The J gene is TRBJ2-5, the V gene TRBV7-9; D may match TRBD1 or TRBD2 (5 bases each). In nucleotides, the CDR3 is TGTGCCAGCGGTTTGAGGGACGGTTACCAAGAGACCCAGTACTTC. It translates to CASGLRDGYQETQYF.